This T cell receptor (beta chain) was identified during a study of blood T cells in healthy people across ages. Study-wide results and caveats: A roughly linear fall in TCR beta diversity per million T cells was seen with increasing age. Unsorted PBMCs ruled out conclusive naive versus antigen-experienced comparison.

A second PCR of 7 to 11 cycles used a sample-barcoded 5' primer and a J-beta primer mix. Each CDR3 protein is one row after TCRdb ran MiXCR on the 5' RACE reads. The sample comprises 1.5 million to 2 million distinct CDR3 sequences, 49% of which are singletons, and around 2.1% rests with the top ten. Caucasian individuals from Russia who were healthy and aged about 6 to 95 acted as donors. To note about this clonotype: Its antigen is as yet unknown. Compared with germline, one end of the junction differs, possibly owing to a read error.

The sample comprised blood. The sequence was obtained from a woman aged 35 to 49 in good health.

The DNA of the CDR3 is TGTGCTAGCAGCCTTGGGACTAGAGTCTCAGAGACCCAGTACTTC. As protein: CASSLGTRVSETQYF. V gene TRBV7-7 combines with J gene TRBJ2-5; 8 bases agree with TRBD2. This CDR3 is 15 amino acids long. Germline CDR1 and CDR2: SSHAT and FNYEAQ (reference sequence).